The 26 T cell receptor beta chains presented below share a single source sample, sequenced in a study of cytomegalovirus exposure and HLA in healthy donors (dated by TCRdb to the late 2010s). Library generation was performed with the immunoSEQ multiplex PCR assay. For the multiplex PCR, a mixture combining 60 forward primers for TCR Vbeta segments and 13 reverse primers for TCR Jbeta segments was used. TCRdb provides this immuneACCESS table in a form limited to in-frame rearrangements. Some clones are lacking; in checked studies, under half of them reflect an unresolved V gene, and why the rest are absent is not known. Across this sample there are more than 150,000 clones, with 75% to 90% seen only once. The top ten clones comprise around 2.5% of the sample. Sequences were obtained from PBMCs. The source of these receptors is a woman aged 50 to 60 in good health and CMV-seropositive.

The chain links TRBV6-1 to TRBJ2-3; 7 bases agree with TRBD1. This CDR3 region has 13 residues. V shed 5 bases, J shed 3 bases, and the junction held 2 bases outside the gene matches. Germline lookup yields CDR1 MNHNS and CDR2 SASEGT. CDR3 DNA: TGTGCCAGCAGTAAACAGGGGACAGATACGCAGTATTTT. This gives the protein CASSKQGTDTQYF.

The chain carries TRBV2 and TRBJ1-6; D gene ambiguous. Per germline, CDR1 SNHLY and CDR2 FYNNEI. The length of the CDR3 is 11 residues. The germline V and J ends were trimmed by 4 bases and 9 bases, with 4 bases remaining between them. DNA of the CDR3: TGTGCCAGCAGTGCCAGTTCACCCCTCCACTTT. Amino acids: CASSASSPLHF.

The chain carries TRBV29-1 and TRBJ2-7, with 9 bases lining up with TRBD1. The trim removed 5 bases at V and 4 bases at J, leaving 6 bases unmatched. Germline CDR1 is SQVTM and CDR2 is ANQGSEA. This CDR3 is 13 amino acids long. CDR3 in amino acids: CSVQLTGGYEQYF. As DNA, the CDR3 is TGCAGCGTTCAACTGACAGGGGGGTACGAGCAGTACTTC.

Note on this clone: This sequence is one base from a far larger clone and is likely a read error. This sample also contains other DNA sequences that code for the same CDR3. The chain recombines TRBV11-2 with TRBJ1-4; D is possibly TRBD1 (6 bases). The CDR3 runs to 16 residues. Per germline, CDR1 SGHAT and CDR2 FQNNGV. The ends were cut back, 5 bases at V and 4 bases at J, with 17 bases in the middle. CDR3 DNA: TGTGCCAGCAGCCAAAACTCGGGACACCTTAATGAAAAACTGTTTTTT. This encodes CASSQNSGHLNEKLFF. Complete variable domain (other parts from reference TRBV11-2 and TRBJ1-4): EAGVAQSPRYKIIEKRQSVAFWCNPISGHATLYWYQQILGQGPKLLIQFQNNGVVDDSQLPKDRFSAERLKGVDSTLKIQPAKLEDSAVYLCASSQNSGHLNEKLFFGSGTQLSVL.

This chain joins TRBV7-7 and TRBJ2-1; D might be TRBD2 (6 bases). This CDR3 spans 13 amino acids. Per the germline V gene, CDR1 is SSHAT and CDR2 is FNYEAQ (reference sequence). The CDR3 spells CASGTSPGNEQFF. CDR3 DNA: TGTGCTAGCGGAACTAGTCCGGGCAATGAGCAGTTCTTC. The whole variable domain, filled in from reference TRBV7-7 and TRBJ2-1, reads GAGVSQSPRYKVTKRGQDVTLRCDPISSHATLYWYQQALGQGPEFLTYFNYEAQPDKSGLPSDRFSAERPEGSISTLTIQRTEQRDSAMYRCASGTSPGNEQFFGPGTRLTVL.

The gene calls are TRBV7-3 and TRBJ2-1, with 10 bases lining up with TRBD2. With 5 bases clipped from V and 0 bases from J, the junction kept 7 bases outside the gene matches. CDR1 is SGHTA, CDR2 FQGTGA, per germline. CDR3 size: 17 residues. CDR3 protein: CASSLRTSGTSYNEQFF. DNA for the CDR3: TGTGCCAGCAGCCTGAGGACTAGCGGAACCTCCTACAATGAGCAGTTCTTC.

CDR3 loop: CASAGVGANVLTF. The CDR3 bases are TGTGCCAGCGCAGGGGTTGGGGCCAACGTCCTGACTTTC. This chain connects TRBV7-2 to TRBJ2-6, with a possible D match to TRBD1 (6 bases). The germline V gene encodes CDR1 SGHTA and CDR2 FQGNSA. The CDR3 runs to 13 residues. V was trimmed by 8 bases and J by 3 bases, leaving 8 bases between them.

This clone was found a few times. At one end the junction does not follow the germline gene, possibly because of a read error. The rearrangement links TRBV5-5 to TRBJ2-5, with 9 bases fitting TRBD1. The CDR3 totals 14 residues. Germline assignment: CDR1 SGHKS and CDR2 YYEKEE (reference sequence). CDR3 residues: CASSPNRGPETQYF. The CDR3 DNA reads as TGCGCCAGCAGCCCGAACAGGGGGCCAGAGACCCAGTACTTC.

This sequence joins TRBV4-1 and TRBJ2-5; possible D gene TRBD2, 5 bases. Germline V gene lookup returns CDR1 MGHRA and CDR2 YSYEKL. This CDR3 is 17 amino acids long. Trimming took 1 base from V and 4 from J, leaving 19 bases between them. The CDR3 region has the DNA TGCGCCAGCAGCCAAGCCCGGGCGGGTGGGCTGCGAGAGACCCAGTACTTC. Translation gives CASSQARAGGLRETQYF.

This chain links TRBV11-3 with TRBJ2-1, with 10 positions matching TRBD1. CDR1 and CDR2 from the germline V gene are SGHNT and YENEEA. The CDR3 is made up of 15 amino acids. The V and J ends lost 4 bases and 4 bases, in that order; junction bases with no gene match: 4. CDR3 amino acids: CASSSRDRGYNEQFF. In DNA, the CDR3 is TGTGCCAGCAGCTCGCGGGACAGGGGTTACAATGAGCAGTTCTTC.

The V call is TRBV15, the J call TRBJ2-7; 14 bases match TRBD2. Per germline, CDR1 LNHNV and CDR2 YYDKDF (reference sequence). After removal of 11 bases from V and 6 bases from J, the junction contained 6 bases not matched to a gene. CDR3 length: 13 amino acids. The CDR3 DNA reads TGTGCCTCTCGACTAGCGGGGGGGGTCGAGCAGTACTTC. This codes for CASRLAGGVEQYF.

As DNA, the CDR3 is TGTGCCAGCTCACCACCGAGTGGAAACACCATATATTTT. Its translation is CASSPPSGNTIYF. V is TRBV18 and J is TRBJ1-3; D remains unclear. This CDR3 has 13 amino acids. CDR1 and CDR2 (germline): KGHSH, LQKENI. V was trimmed by 0 bases and J by 3 bases, leaving 3 bases between them.

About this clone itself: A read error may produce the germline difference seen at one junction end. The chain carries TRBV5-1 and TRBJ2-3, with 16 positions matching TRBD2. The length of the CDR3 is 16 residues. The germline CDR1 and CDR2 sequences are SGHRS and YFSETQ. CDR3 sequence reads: CASSLGLAGGLDTQCF. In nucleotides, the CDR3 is TGCGCCAGCAGCCTGGGACTAGCGGGGGGGCTGGATACGCAGTGTTTT.

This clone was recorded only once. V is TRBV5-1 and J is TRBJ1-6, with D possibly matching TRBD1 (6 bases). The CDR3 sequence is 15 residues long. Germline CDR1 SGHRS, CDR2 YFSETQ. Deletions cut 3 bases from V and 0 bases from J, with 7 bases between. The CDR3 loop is CASSSGDSYNSPLHF. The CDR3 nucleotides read TGCGCCAGCAGCTCAGGGGACTCCTATAATTCACCCCTCCACTTT.

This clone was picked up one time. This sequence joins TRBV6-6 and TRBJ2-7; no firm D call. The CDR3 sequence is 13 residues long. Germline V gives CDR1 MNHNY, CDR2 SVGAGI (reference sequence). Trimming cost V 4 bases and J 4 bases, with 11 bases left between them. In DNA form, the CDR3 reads TGTGCCAGCAGTTCCCCATCCCTATACGAGCAGTACTTC. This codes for CASSSPSLYEQYF.

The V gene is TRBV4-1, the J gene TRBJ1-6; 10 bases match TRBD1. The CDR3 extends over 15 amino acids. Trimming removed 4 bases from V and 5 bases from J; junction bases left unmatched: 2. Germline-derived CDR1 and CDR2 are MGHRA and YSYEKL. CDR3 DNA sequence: TGCGCCAGCAGCCTAGGACAGGGGGATAATTCACCCCTCCACTTT. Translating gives CASSLGQGDNSPLHF.

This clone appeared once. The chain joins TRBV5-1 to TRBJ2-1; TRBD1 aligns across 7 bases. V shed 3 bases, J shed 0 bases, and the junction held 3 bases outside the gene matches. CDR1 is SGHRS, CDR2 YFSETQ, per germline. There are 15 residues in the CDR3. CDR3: CASSWGQSSYNEQFF. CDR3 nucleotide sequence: TGCGCCAGCAGCTGGGGACAGAGCTCCTACAATGAGCAGTTCTTC.

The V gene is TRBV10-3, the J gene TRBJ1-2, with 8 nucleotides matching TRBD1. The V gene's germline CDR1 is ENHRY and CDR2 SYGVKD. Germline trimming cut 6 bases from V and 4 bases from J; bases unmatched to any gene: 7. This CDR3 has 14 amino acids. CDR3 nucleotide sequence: TGTGCCATCAGAGACCCCGACAGGGGCTATGGCTACACCTTC. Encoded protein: CAIRDPDRGYGYTF.

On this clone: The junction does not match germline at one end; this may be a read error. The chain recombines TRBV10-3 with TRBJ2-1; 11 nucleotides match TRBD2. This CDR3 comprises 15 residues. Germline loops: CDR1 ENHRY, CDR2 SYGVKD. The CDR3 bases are TGTACCATCTCGCGGCCTAGCGGGGGGATCGATGAGCAGTTCTTC. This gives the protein CTISRPSGGIDEQFF.

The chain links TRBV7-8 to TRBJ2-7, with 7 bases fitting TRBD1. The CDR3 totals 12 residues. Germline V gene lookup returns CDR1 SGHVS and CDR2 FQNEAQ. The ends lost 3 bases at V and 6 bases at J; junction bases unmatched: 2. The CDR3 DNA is TGTGCCAGCAGCTTTACAGGGGTCGAGCAGTACTTC. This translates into CASSFTGVEQYF.

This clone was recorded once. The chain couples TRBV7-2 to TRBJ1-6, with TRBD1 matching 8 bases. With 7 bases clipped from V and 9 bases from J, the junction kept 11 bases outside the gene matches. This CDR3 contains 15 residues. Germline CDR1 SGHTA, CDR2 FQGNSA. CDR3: CASTTDRVGLSPLHF. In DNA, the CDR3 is TGTGCCAGCACCACGGACAGGGTAGGCCTTTCACCCCTCCACTTT. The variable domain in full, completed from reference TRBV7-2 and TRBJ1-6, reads GAGVSQSPSNKVTEKGKDVELRCDPISGHTALYWYRQSLGQGLEFLIYFQGNSAPDKSGLPSDRFSAERTGGSVSTLTIQRTQQEDSAVYLCASTTDRVGLSPLHFGNGTRLTVT.

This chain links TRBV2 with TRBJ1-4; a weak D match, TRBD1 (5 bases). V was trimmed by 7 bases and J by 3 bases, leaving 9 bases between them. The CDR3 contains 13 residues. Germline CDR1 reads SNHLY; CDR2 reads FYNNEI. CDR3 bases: TGTGCCAGCAAGACAGATCCTAATGAAAAACTGTTTTTT. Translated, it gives CASKTDPNEKLFF.

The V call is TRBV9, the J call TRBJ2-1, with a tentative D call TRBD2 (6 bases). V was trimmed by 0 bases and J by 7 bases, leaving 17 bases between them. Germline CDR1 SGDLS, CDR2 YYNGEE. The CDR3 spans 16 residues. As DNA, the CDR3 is TGTGCCAGCAGCGTAGTACTTCGACTAGTGCTGAATGAGCAGTTCTTC. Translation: CASSVVLRLVLNEQFF.

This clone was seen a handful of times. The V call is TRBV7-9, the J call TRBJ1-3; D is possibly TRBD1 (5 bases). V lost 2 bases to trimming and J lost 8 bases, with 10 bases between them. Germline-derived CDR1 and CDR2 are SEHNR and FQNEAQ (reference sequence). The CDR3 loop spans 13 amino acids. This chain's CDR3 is CASSLSGSDTIYF. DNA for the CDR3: TGTGCCAGCAGCTTATCAGGGTCAGACACCATATATTTT.

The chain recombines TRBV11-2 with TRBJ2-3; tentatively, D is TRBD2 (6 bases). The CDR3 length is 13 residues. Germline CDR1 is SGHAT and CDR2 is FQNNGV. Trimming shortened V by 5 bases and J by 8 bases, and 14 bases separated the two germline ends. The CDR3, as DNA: TGTGCCAGCAGCCCACCGGGAGTTGGTACGCAGTATTTT. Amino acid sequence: CASSPPGVGTQYF. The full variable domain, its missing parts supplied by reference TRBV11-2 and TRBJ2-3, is EAGVAQSPRYKIIEKRQSVAFWCNPISGHATLYWYQQILGQGPKLLIQFQNNGVVDDSQLPKDRFSAERLKGVDSTLKIQPAKLEDSAVYLCASSPPGVGTQYFGPGTRLTVL.

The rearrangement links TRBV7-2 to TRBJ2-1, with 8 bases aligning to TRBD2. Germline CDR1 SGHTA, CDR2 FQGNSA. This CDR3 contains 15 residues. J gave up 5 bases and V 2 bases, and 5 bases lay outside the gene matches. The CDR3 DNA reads TGTGCCAGCAGCTTAAGGCGGGGGGTTAACAATGAGCAGTTCTTC. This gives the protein CASSLRRGVNNEQFF.